Below are 11 T cell receptor beta chains sequenced from a single sample in a study of OX40 agonist ivuxolimab in advanced cancers. The library was made by the immunoSEQ multiplex PCR assay. Held by TCRdb, this immuneACCESS table contains in-frame sequences only and omits some clones. Under half of the omission traces to an unresolved V gene where checked; the cause of the rest is unknown. The sample has 50,000 to 65,000 clones on record, around nine tenths of them singletons. The top ten constitute just under 25% of the sample. The specimen comprised CD4+ or CD8+ T cells sorted from blood, sampled in a trial of the OX40 agonist ivuxolimab. The receptors here all came from an adult with an advanced solid tumor such as melanoma, head and neck, liver or kidney cancer.

The chain couples TRBV6-5 to TRBJ1-2; possibly TRBD1 for D (5 bases). CDR1 and CDR2 from the germline V gene are MNHEY and SVGAGI. CDR3 length: 15 residues. V dropped 4 bases and J dropped 6 bases, with 18 bases sitting between them. CDR3 bases: TGTGCCAGCAGTTCCTCACTTGGGGGGGGTGATGGCTACACCTTC. It is translated as CASSSSLGGGDGYTF.

This chain joins TRBV15 and TRBJ2-5, with 9 positions matching TRBD1. The J call may be faulty, since TRBJ2-7 better matches the DNA end. The CDR3 consists of 17 residues. CDR1 LNHNV and CDR2 YYDKDF come from the germline V gene (reference sequence). CDR3 bases: TGTGCCACCAGCAGAGATCAGGGGACAGGGCCCTCCTACGAGCAGTACTTC. Its protein is CATSRDQGTGPSYEQYF.

This rearrangement joins TRBV27 to TRBJ2-7; 10 bases fit TRBD2. The CDR3 spans 15 residues. The germline gives CDR1 MNHEY, CDR2 SMNVEV (reference sequence). V shed 4 bases and J 7 bases; nucleotides not matched to a gene: 10. Here the CDR3 reads CASSYSGGALLEQYF. CDR3 bases: TGTGCCAGCAGTTACAGCGGGGGGGCTTTACTAGAGCAGTACTTC.

Only one count was recorded for this clone. The sample contains more than one DNA sequence encoding this CDR3. V gene TRBV11-3 combines with J gene TRBJ2-5, with a possible D match to TRBD2 (6 bases). The CDR3 totals 14 residues. CDR1 SGHNT and CDR2 YENEEA come from the germline V gene. The germline V and J ends were trimmed by 1 base and 5 bases, with 11 bases remaining between them. CDR3 sequence reads: CASSLAGAGETQYF. CDR3 sequence (DNA): TGTGCCAGCAGCTTAGCGGGAGCAGGGGAGACCCAGTACTTC.

J is TRBJ2-7 and V is TRBV9; 9 nucleotides line up with TRBD1. The trim removed 2 bases at V and 6 bases at J, leaving 6 bases unmatched. Per germline, CDR1 SGDLS and CDR2 YYNGEE. The CDR3 extends over 14 amino acids. In DNA, the CDR3 is TGTGCCAGCAGCGTTATGGACAGGGGCGGCGAGCAGTACTTC. Encoded protein: CASSVMDRGGEQYF.

The V gene is TRBV10-2, the J gene TRBJ2-1, with D hard to call. Germline-derived CDR1 and CDR2 are WSHSY and SAAADI. Trimming removed 5 bases at V and 8 bases at J, with 19 bases between. The CDR3 has 15 amino acids. The CDR3 loop reads CASSFPGLLVDEQFF. The CDR3 DNA follows: TGCGCCAGCAGTTTTCCGGGCCTTTTGGTGGATGAGCAGTTCTTC.

The rearrangement links TRBV9 to TRBJ2-7, with 7 bases aligning to TRBD1. CDR1 is SGDLS and CDR2 is YYNGEE in the germline V gene. The CDR3 is made up of 16 amino acids. The J segment lost 1 base and the V segment lost 4 bases, leaving 11 bases of the junction unmatched. For the CDR3, the DNA is TGTGCCAGCAGCTTAAGCCGGGACAGCCTATCCTACGAGCAGTACTTC. It translates to CASSLSRDSLSYEQYF. The entire variable domain, with the rest obtained from reference TRBV9 and TRBJ2-7, is as follows: DSGVTQTPKHLITATGQRVTLRCSPRSGDLSVYWYQQSLDQGLQFLIQYYNGEERAKGNILERFSAQQFPDLHSELNLSSLELGDSALYFCASSLSRDSLSYEQYFGPGTRLTVT.

The chain couples TRBV27 to TRBJ2-7; TRBD1 agrees at 9 bases. Germline V gene data show CDR1 as MNHEY and CDR2 as SMNVEV (reference sequence). V lost 0 bases to trimming and J lost 5 bases; unmatched junction nucleotides: 2. This CDR3 has 14 amino acids. CDR3 loop: CASSLSGQGHEQYF. The CDR3 DNA is TGTGCCAGCAGTTTATCGGGACAGGGTCACGAGCAGTACTTC.

The CDR3 nucleotides read TGTGCCAGCAGCTCCGGACTAGCGGGGATGTATCTAGCCAAAAACATTCAGTACTTC. This codes for CASSSGLAGMYLAKNIQYF. V and J are TRBV11-3 and TRBJ2-4; TRBD2 agrees at 12 bases. This CDR3 spans 19 amino acids. V lost 4 bases to trimming and J lost 0 bases; unmatched junction nucleotides: 10. In germline, CDR1 is SGHNT, CDR2 YENEEA.

The chain combines TRBV13 with TRBJ2-3; D possibly corresponds to TRBD1 (6 bases). The CDR3 runs 18 residues. CDR1 and CDR2 (germline): PRHDT, FYEKMQ (reference sequence). V lost 5 bases and J 0 bases, leaving 21 bases between the germline ends. The CDR3 reads CASSPKPNRDTSTDTQYF. The CDR3 region has the DNA TGTGCCAGCAGCCCGAAGCCGAACCGGGACACAAGCACAGATACGCAGTATTTT.

The V call is TRBV15, the J call TRBJ2-6; perhaps D is TRBD1 or TRBD2 (5 bases each). The CDR3 sequence is 16 residues long. In germline, CDR1 is LNHNV, CDR2 YYDKDF (reference sequence). The V gene lost 0 bases and the J gene lost 2 bases, with 8 bases spanning the gap. The CDR3 reads CATSRDVGAGANVLTF. CDR3 sequence (DNA): TGTGCCACCAGCAGAGATGTGGGGGCTGGGGCCAACGTCCTGACTTTC.